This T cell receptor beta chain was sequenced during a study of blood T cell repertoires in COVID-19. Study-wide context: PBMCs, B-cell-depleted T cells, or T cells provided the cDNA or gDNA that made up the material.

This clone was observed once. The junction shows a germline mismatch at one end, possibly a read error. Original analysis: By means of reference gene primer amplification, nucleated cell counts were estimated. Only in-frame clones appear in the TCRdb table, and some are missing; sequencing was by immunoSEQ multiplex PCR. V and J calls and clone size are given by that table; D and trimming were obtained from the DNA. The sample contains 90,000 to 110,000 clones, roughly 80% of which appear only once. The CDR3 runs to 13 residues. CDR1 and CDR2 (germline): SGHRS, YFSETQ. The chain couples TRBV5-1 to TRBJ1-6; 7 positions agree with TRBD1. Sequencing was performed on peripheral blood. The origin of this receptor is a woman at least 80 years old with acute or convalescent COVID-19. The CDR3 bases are TGCGCCAGCAGATTGGACAGGAATTCACCCCTCCACTTT. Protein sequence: CASRLDRNSPLHF.